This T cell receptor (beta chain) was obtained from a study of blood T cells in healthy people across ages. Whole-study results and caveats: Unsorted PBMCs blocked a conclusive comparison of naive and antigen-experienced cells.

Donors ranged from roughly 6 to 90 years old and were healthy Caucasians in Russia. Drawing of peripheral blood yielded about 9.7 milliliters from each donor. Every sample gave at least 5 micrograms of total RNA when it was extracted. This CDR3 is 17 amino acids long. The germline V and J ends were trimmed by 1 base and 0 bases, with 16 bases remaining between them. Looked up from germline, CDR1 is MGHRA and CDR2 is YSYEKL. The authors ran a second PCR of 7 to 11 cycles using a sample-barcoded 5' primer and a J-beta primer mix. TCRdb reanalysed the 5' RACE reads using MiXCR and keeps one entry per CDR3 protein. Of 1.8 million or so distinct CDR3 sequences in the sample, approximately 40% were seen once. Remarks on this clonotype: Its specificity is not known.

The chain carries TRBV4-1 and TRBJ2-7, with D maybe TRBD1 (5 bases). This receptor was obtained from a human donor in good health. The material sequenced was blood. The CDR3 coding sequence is TGCGCCAGCAGCCAAGCCCCGGACATACCTAGCTCCTACGAGCAGTACTTC. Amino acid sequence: CASSQAPDIPSSYEQYF.